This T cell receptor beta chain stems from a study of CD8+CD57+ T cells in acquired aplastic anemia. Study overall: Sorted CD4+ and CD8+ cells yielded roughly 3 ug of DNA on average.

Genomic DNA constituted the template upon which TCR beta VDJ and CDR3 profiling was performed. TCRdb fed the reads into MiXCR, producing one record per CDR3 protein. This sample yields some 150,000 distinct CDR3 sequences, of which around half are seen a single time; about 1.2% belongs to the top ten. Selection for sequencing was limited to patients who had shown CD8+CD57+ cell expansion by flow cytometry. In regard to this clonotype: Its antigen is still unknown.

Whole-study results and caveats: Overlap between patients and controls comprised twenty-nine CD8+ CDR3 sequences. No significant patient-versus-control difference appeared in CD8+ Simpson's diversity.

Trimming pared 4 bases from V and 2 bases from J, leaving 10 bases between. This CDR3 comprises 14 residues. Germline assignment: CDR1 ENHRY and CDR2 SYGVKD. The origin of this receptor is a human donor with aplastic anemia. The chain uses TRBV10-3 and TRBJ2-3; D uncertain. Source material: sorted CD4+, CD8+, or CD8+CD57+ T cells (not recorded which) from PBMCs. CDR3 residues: CAISGMGNTDTQYF. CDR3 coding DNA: TGTGCCATCAGTGGGATGGGGAACACAGATACGCAGTATTTT.